A selection of T cell receptor beta chains follows, all from one sample in a study of T cell clones after liver transplantation. Using immunoSEQ multiplex PCR, the repertoire was profiled, and TCRdb retains in-frame clones only, with some absent. The sample consists of 55,000 or so clones, over 55% of them appearing once. The sequences come from CD4+ T cells from blood, collected before liver transplant. Receptors originate from a human donor who received a liver transplant. Each CDR3 is given with its conserved first and last residue. A D gene is named only where the DNA matches it firmly. Only some rows state a clone size, as once, few, many or a class for expanded clones.

J gene: TRBJ1-5; D gene: NA; clone size: NA; V gene: TRBV10-3; CDR3 DNA: TGTGCCATCAGTGAGTCGAAGGGGGAGGGTCAGCCCCAGCATTTT; CDR3 protein: CAISESKGEGQPQHF
J gene: TRBJ1-2; D gene: TRBD1; clone size: NA; V gene: TRBV19; CDR3 DNA: TGTGCCAGTAGCCCACCGGGACAGGGGGCAAAGGGCTACACCTTC; CDR3 protein: CASSPPGQGAKGYTF
J gene: TRBJ2-7; D gene: NA; clone size: once; V gene: TRBV11-2; CDR3 DNA: TGTGCCAGCAGCTCCGTGGACAGCCCCTACGAGCAGTACTTC; CDR3 protein: CASSSVDSPYEQYF
J gene: TRBJ2-5; D gene: NA; clone size: NA; V gene: TRBV6-4; CDR3 DNA: TGTGCCAGCAGTGCCACCTCCGGGGGAGGAGAGACCCAGTACTTC; CDR3 protein: CASSATSGGGETQYF
J gene: TRBJ1-2; D gene: NA; clone size: NA; V gene: TRBV2; CDR3 DNA: TGTGCCAGCAGAGCAGACAGAACTGACTATGGCTACACCTTC; CDR3 protein: CASRADRTDYGYTF
J gene: TRBJ2-1; D gene: NA; clone size: NA; V gene: TRBV2; CDR3 DNA: TGTGCCAGCCGACCACCGGACAGCTACAATGAGCAGTTCTTC; CDR3 protein: CASRPPDSYNEQFF
J gene: TRBJ1-6; D gene: NA; clone size: many; V gene: TRBV10-1; CDR3 DNA: TGCGCCAGCAGTCCTTCGGGAGATAATAATTCACCCCTCCACTTT; CDR3 protein: CASSPSGDNNSPLHF
J gene: TRBJ1-1; D gene: NA; clone size: few; V gene: TRBV29-1; CDR3 DNA: TGCAGCGTTGAATACAGCGGGGACACTGAAGCTTTCTTT; CDR3 protein: CSVEYSGDTEAFF
J gene: TRBJ1-1; D gene: TRBD1; clone size: NA; V gene: TRBV19; CDR3 DNA: TGTGCCAGTAGGAGACAGGGGGCTCAAGCTGAAGCTTTCTTT; CDR3 protein: CASRRQGAQAEAFF
J gene: TRBJ2-3; D gene: TRBD2; clone size: NA; V gene: TRBV9; CDR3 DNA: TGTGCCAGCAGCGTAGAAGGTAGCGGGGGAGCAGATACGCAGTATTTT; CDR3 protein: CASSVEGSGGADTQYF
J gene: TRBJ1-5; D gene: NA; clone size: NA; V gene: TRBV4-1; CDR3 DNA: TGCGCCAGCAGCCAAGACCCTTCCGGCAGGAGGACCCAGCATTTT; CDR3 protein: CASSQDPSGRRTQHF
J gene: TRBJ1-6; D gene: NA; clone size: few; V gene: TRBV6-5; CDR3 DNA: TGTGCCAGCAGTGGACAGAATAATTCACCCCTCCACTTT; CDR3 protein: CASSGQNNSPLHF
J gene: TRBJ2-7; D gene: TRBD2; clone size: once; V gene: TRBV2; CDR3 DNA: TGTGCCAGCAGTGAACTAGCGGTCGCTACGTACGAGCAGTACTTC; CDR3 protein: CASSELAVATYEQYF
J gene: TRBJ1-2; D gene: TRBD1; clone size: NA; V gene: TRBV6-1; CDR3 DNA: TGTGCCAGCAGTGAAGCCCCGGGACAGGGGGCGGACTATGGCTACACCTTC; CDR3 protein: CASSEAPGQGADYGYTF